What follows is one TCR beta chain and its context. These data originate in a study of blood T cell repertoires in COVID-19. Study in general: Both acute and convalescent COVID-19 samples were obtained from the United States, Italy and Spain.

CDR1 and CDR2 (germline): SGHKS, YYEKEE (reference sequence). V lost 2 bases and J lost 4, with 9 bases in between. The CDR3 length is 13 residues. Method: immunoSEQ multiplex PCR; TCRdb's copy keeps in-frame clones and lacks some. The sample has roughly 280,000 clones, about 89% seen once. This chain links TRBV5-5 with TRBJ1-1; D not resolved. The sequence was obtained from a man between 35 and 55 years old with active or convalescent COVID-19. The sample taken for sequencing was peripheral blood. The DNA for the CDR3 is TGTGCCAGCAGCTTCGGGGATGGCACTGAAGCTTTCTTT. Translated: CASSFGDGTEAFF.